This T cell receptor (beta chain) derives from a study of sequential checkpoint blockade in melanoma. Study details: First-line arms were nivolumab then ipilimumab, or the reverse, randomized 1:1.

Treatment indicated: randomized to nivolumab then ipilimumab (arm A) or the reverse (arm B). PBMC sorting kept live CD3+CD8+ cells without CD19 or CD56. Germline V CDR1 and CDR2: SGHDN, FVKESK. The V and J ends lost 1 base and 3 bases, in that order; junction bases with no gene match: 2. This CDR3 region has 16 residues. TCRdb's table, derived via immunoSEQ multiplex PCR, lists solely in-frame clones and lacks some. The sample has about 9,200 clones, about three quarters seen once. The genes are TRBV14 and TRBJ2-7; 14 bases match TRBD2. This receptor was identified in a human donor with melanoma. Sequencing was performed on CD8+ T cells sorted from blood (inferred from file names), taken from a patient given nivolumab and ipilimumab in sequence. The DNA of the CDR3 is TGTGCCAGCAGCCAAGCGGGACTAGCGGGGGACTACGAGCAGTACTTC. Its translation: CASSQAGLAGDYEQYF.